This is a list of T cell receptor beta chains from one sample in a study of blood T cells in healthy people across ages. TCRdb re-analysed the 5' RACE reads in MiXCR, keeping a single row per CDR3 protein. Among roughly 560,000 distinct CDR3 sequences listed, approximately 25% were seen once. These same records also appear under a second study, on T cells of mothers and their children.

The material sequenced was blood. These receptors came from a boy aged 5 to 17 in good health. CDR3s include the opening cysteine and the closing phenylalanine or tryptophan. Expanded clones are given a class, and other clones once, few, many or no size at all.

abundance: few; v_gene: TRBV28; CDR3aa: CASSLRGSFSYNEQFF
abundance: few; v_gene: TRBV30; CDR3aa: CAWDAGTGSTDTQYF
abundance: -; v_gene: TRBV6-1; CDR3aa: CASSDSGAFESPYF
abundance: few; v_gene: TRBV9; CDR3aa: CASSRSAGGTDTQYF
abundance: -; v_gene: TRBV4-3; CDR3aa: CASSQGLGGWNEQYF
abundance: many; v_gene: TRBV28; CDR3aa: CASSFGSPYEQYF
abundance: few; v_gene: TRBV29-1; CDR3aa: CSVSATSGTGELFF
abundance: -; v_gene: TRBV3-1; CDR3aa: CASGLAGYEQYF
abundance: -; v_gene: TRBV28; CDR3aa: CASRGGGQENYGYTF
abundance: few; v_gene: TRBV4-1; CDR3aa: CASSQAPRGRGQPQHF
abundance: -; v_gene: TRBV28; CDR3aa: CASSLSSLRTYGKGYTF
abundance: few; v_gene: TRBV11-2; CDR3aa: CASSLSEGQTNEKLFF
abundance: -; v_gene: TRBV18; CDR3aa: CASSPPSRDYNEQFF
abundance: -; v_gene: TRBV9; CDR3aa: CASSGRDRGDTDTQYF
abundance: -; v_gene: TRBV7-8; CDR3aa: CASTRQAWAGANVLTF
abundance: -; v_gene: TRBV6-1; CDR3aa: CASSTGTGVLWNYGYTF
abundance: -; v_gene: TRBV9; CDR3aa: CASSVDRGASYEQYF
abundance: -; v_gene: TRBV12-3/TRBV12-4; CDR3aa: CASSLAGIMAPPTNEKLFF
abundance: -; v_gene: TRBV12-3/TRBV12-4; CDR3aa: CASSFAYSNQPQHF
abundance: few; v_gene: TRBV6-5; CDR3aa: CASSYASGGRETQYF
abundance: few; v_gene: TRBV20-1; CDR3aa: CSARESGGRSYNEQFF
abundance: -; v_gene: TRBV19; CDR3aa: CASTRLAGEDEQFF
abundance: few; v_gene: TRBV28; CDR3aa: CASSWTESRNEQFF
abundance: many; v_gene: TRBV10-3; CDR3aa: CAISESRDREAEAFF
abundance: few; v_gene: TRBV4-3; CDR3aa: CASSQGPQRDYEQYF
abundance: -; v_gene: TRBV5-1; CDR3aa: CASSYPQGSQTQYF
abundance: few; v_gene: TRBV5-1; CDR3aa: CASSFRTVNEKLFF